One T cell receptor (beta chain) is described in this entry. Its antigen remains unknown. The record originates from a study of cytomegalovirus exposure and HLA in healthy donors. The study's findings and limits: Testing in vitro showed a few CMV-associated chains specific for CMV antigens.

CDR1 is SNHLY and CDR2 is FYNNEI in the germline V gene. With V trimmed by 6 bases and J by 9 bases, 5 bases remained unmatched. The CDR3 loop spans 14 amino acids. Primers: 60 Vbeta forward and 13 Jbeta reverse. Measured with immunoSEQ multiplex PCR; TCRdb has only the in-frame clones, and not every one. The sample lists approximately 120,000 clones, about three quarters occurring once. Healthy bone marrow donors made up the cohort. The sample was PBMCs. The source is a woman aged 25 to 39 in good health and CMV-seronegative. This rearrangement joins TRBV2 to TRBJ1-6; 10 nucleotides line up with TRBD1. The CDR3 nucleotides read TGTGCCAGCAGCACCGGGACAGGGGTTTCACCCCTCCACTTT. This codes for CASSTGTGVSPLHF. Full variable domain (rest looked up from reference TRBV2 and TRBJ1-6): EPEVTQTPSHQVTQMGQEVILRCVPISNHLYFYWYRQILGQKVEFLVSFYNNEISEKSEIFDDQFSVERPDGSNFTLKIRSTKLEDSAMYFCASSTGTGVSPLHFGNGTRLTVT.